Below are 11 T cell receptor beta chains sequenced from a single sample in a study of OX40 agonist ivuxolimab in advanced cancers. Clones were read by immunoSEQ multiplex PCR, and TCRdb kept only the in-frame ones, dropping some. The repertoire has approximately 68,000 clones, 86% of them found once; the top ten carry 0.6% to 0.8%. This sample comprised CD4+ or CD8+ T cells sorted from blood, obtained in a trial of the OX40 agonist ivuxolimab. These receptors came from an adult with an advanced solid tumor such as melanoma, head and neck, liver or kidney cancer.

The V and J genes are TRBV19 and TRBJ2-7; D is perhaps TRBD2 (5 bases). CDR1 is LNHDA, CDR2 SQIVND, per germline (reference sequence). This CDR3 is built from 15 residues. Trimming pared 0 bases from V and 0 bases from J, leaving 9 bases between. The CDR3 nucleotides are TGTGCCAGTAGTATAGAGGCTAGCCTCTCCTACGAGCAGTACTTC. Its protein product is CASSIEASLSYEQYF.

The rearrangement joins TRBV6-1 to TRBJ1-2, with a tentative D call TRBD1 (6 bases). Germline lookup yields CDR1 MNHNS and CDR2 SASEGT. The CDR3 length is 15 residues. Trimming stripped 0 bases from V and 6 bases from J, with 14 bases between. The CDR3, as DNA: TGTGCCAGCAGTGAAGCGGTCGCAGGGGTGAATGGCTACACCTTC. Translation: CASSEAVAGVNGYTF.

V is TRBV7-2 and J is TRBJ2-1; 8 bases line up with TRBD1. Per germline, CDR1 SGHTA and CDR2 FQGNSA. Losses at the gene ends were 6 bases for V and 0 bases for J; bases not matched to a gene: 7. The CDR3 is 16 residues long. CDR3 sequence reads: CASRVTGGSSYNEQFF. The DNA of the CDR3 is TGTGCCAGCAGGGTCACAGGGGGGAGCTCCTACAATGAGCAGTTCTTC. The variable domain in full, with the rest retrieved from reference TRBV7-2 and TRBJ2-1, is GAGVSQSPSNKVTEKGKDVELRCDPISGHTALYWYRQSLGQGLEFLIYFQGNSAPDKSGLPSDRFSAERTGGSVSTLTIQRTQQEDSAVYLCASRVTGGSSYNEQFFGPGTRLTVL.

This chain uses TRBV6-1 with TRBJ1-5, with D unresolved. CDR1 is MNHNS, CDR2 SASEGT, per germline. The CDR3 loop spans 15 amino acids. Between the trimmed V and J ends, which lost 1 base and 4 bases, there was a span of 11 bases. CDR3: CASSEDPVPNQPQHF. The DNA for the CDR3 is TGTGCCAGCAGTGAAGATCCCGTTCCAAATCAGCCCCAGCATTTT.

This chain joins TRBV19 and TRBJ2-5, with TRBD2 matching over 8 bases. The CDR3 spans 17 residues. From germline, CDR1 is LNHDA and CDR2 SQIVND (reference sequence). The ends lost 2 bases at V and 5 bases at J; junction bases unmatched: 13. The CDR3 region is CASSIQKVTGGGETQYF. The CDR3 DNA reads TGTGCCAGTAGTATACAGAAGGTGACAGGCGGGGGGGAGACCCAGTACTTC.

This sequence joins TRBV5-1 and TRBJ2-7, with TRBD2 matching over 11 bases. Per the germline V gene, CDR1 is SGHRS and CDR2 is YFSETQ. V was clipped by 0 bases and J by 3 bases; unmatched bases: 5. The CDR3 has 16 residues. CDR3 loop: CASSLASTSGSYEQYF. The CDR3 bases are TGCGCCAGCAGCTTGGCCTCTACTAGCGGGAGCTACGAGCAGTACTTC. Drawing the rest from reference TRBV5-1 and TRBJ2-7, the complete variable domain is KAGVTQTPRYLIKTRGQQVTLSCSPISGHRSVSWYQQTPGQGLQFLFEYFSETQRNKGNFPGRFSGRQFSNSRSEMNVSTLELGDSALYLCASSLASTSGSYEQYFGPGTRLTVT.

The CDR3 reads CASSRLAGVLEQFF. In DNA, the CDR3 is TGTGCCAGCAGCCGACTAGCGGGGGTGTTGGAGCAGTTCTTC. This chain uses TRBV6-1 with TRBJ2-1, with 12 nucleotides matching TRBD2. Germline CDR1 reads MNHNS; CDR2 reads SASEGT. V lost 6 bases, J lost 10 bases, and 7 bases stayed unmatched. The CDR3 is made up of 14 amino acids.

The chain is built from TRBV5-4 and TRBJ1-1, with a tentative D call TRBD1 (6 bases). V shed 4 bases and J shed 1 base, with 11 bases lying between them. The V gene's germline CDR1 is SGHNT and CDR2 YYREEE (reference sequence). The CDR3 totals 14 residues. The CDR3 is CASSQDSTNTEAFF. In DNA, the CDR3 is TGTGCCAGCAGCCAGGACAGTACGAACACTGAAGCTTTCTTT.

The chain has TRBV9 and TRBJ1-4, with D maybe TRBD1 (5 bases). This CDR3 comprises 15 residues. V was pared by 4 bases and J by 4 bases, with 14 bases between. Germline lookup yields CDR1 SGDLS and CDR2 YYNGEE. DNA of the CDR3: TGTGCCAGCAGCCTCCACCCTGGGGGTAATGAAAAACTGTTTTTT. This translates into CASSLHPGGNEKLFF.

V gene TRBV5-4 combines with J gene TRBJ2-7, with D possibly being TRBD2 (5 bases). This CDR3 has 13 residues. The germline V gene encodes CDR1 SGHNT and CDR2 YYREEE (reference sequence). V lost 3 bases and J lost 3, with 10 bases in between. CDR3 sequence reads: CASSSSRGYEQYF. The DNA of the CDR3 is TGTGCCAGCAGCTCGTCACGGGGCTACGAGCAGTACTTC.

The V call is TRBV27, the J call TRBJ1-5; D may be TRBD1 (6 bases). CDR3 length equals 16 residues. The V and J ends lost 6 bases and 2 bases respectively, with 17 bases between them. Per germline, CDR1 MNHEY and CDR2 SMNVEV (reference sequence). CDR3: CASSPLGAGGNQPQHF. The CDR3 region has the DNA TGTGCCAGCAGCCCCTTGGGGGCAGGGGGCAATCAGCCCCAGCATTTT.